Listed below are T cell receptor beta chains from one sample, sequenced in a study of blood T cells in healthy people across ages. MiXCR, run by TCRdb on the 5' RACE reads, gives a single entry per CDR3 protein. The sample comprises roughly 800,000 distinct CDR3 sequences, approximately 25% of which are singletons, and 9.4% rests with the top ten. These data were also filed under a second study, of T cells of mothers and their children.

The sequencing sample was made of blood. All receptors come from a boy between 10 and 17 years old in good health. The CDR3 runs from the conserved cysteine through the conserved F or W. D genes are given only for firm matches. Clone size, where shown, is once, few, many, or a class for clones that have expanded.

DNA: TGTGCCAGCAGTTTAAGCGGGAGGGCGGGAGATACGCAGTATTTT; CDR3: CASSLSGRAGDTQYF; J: TRBJ2-3; D: TRBD2; V: TRBV28; size: NA
DNA: TGTGCCACCAGTGATTCAACTAGCGATCCCTACGAGCAGTACTTC; CDR3: CATSDSTSDPYEQYF; J: TRBJ2-7; D: TRBD2; V: TRBV24-1; size: NA
DNA: TGTGCCATCAGTGAGCGTACTAGCGGGAGAACGTCCTACAATGAGCAGTTCTTC; CDR3: CAISERTSGRTSYNEQFF; J: TRBJ2-1; D: TRBD2; V: TRBV10-3; size: NA
DNA: TGTGCCAGCAGGTTCGGGACAGGGAGGGAAAAACTGTTTTTT; CDR3: CASRFGTGREKLFF; J: TRBJ1-4; D: TRBD1; V: TRBV12-3/TRBV12-4; size: NA
DNA: TGTGCCAGCAGCCCCGTAGCGGGGCTTCAGTACTTC; CDR3: CASSPVAGLQYF; J: TRBJ2-4; D: TRBD2; V: TRBV7-2; size: NA
DNA: TGTGCCAGCAGCGTAGGTTCTGGCAGGGCTGGGGCTGAAGCTTTCTTT; CDR3: CASSVGSGRAGAEAFF; J: TRBJ1-1; D: NA; V: TRBV9; size: NA
DNA: TGCAGCGTTGTCGGCGAAGCCAAAGACATTCAGTACTTC; CDR3: CSVVGEAKDIQYF; J: TRBJ2-4; D: NA; V: TRBV29-1; size: NA
DNA: TGTGCCAGCAGGGGACTAGCGGGGGGTTACTCCTACGAGCAGTACTTC; CDR3: CASRGLAGGYSYEQYF; J: TRBJ2-7; D: TRBD2; V: TRBV2; size: NA
DNA: TGTGCCAGCAGGGATAACAAAAACATTCAGTACTTC; CDR3: CASRDNKNIQYF; J: TRBJ2-4; D: NA; V: TRBV12-3/TRBV12-4; size: few
DNA: TGTGCCAGCAGTGACCGGTACAATCAGCCCCAGCATTTT; CDR3: CASSDRYNQPQHF; J: TRBJ1-5; D: NA; V: TRBV2; size: few
DNA: TGCAGTGCTAGAGATCGGAGTGTCAATCAGCCCCAGCATTTT; CDR3: CSARDRSVNQPQHF; J: TRBJ1-5; D: NA; V: TRBV20-1; size: NA
DNA: TGCAGTGCTAGACCCGGGACAGGGCTTAATCAGCCCCAGCATTTT; CDR3: CSARPGTGLNQPQHF; J: TRBJ1-5; D: TRBD1; V: TRBV20-1; size: few
DNA: TGTGCCAGCAGCCAAGAAGTGGGGATGAGCCACGAGCAGTACTTC; CDR3: CASSQEVGMSHEQYF; J: TRBJ2-7; D: NA; V: TRBV3-1; size: few
DNA: TGTGCCAGCAGCCAAGACCAGGGTCGGGAGGGGAATGAAAAACTGTTTTTT; CDR3: CASSQDQGREGNEKLFF; J: TRBJ1-4; D: NA; V: TRBV4-2; size: NA
DNA: TGCGCCAGCAGCCGACATAGCAATCAGCCCCAGCATTTT; CDR3: CASSRHSNQPQHF; J: TRBJ1-5; D: NA; V: TRBV4-1; size: few
DNA: TGTGCCAGTAGTAGACAGAACTGGGGCCAATCGTTCCTGACTTTC; CDR3: CASSRQNWGQSFLTF; J: TRBJ2-6; D: NA; V: TRBV19; size: few
DNA: TGTGCCAGCGCCGGGCCGTTCCAAGAGACCCAGTACTTC; CDR3: CASAGPFQETQYF; J: TRBJ2-5; D: NA; V: TRBV6-6; size: NA
DNA: TGCAGTGCTAGAGATGGGGGCCACGGCCAAGAGACCCAGTACTTC; CDR3: CSARDGGHGQETQYF; J: TRBJ2-5; D: NA; V: TRBV20-1; size: NA
DNA: TGCGCCAGCAGCCAGGGGGCCTACAGGAATTCACCCCTCCATTTT; CDR3: CASSQGAYRNSPLHF; J: TRBJ1-6; D: TRBD1; V: TRBV5-1; size: few
DNA: TGTGCCAGCAGCCAAGATCCGGGACTAGCGGGCCACAATGAGCAGTTCTTC; CDR3: CASSQDPGLAGHNEQFF; J: TRBJ2-1; D: TRBD2; V: TRBV3-1; size: NA
DNA: TGTGCCAGCAGCGACGGGACAGGTCTTGGTGAAGCTTTCTTT; CDR3: CASSDGTGLGEAFF; J: TRBJ1-1; D: TRBD1; V: TRBV6-2/TRBV6-3; size: once
DNA: TGCGCCAGCAGCCAAGTTTCGGCACAGTCGTCTGAGCAGTTCTTC; CDR3: CASSQVSAQSSEQFF; J: TRBJ2-1; D: NA; V: TRBV4-3; size: once
DNA: TGTGCCAGCCTTCGGCTCCGACTAGCGGGGGGGGAAGATACGCAGTATTTT; CDR3: CASLRLRLAGGEDTQYF; J: TRBJ2-3; D: NA; V: TRBV21-1; size: few
DNA: TGTGCCACCAGTGAACAGGGTAACTACGAGCAGTACTTC; CDR3: CATSEQGNYEQYF; J: TRBJ2-7; D: NA; V: TRBV24-1; size: few
DNA: TGTGCCAGCAGTTTACGGCCTGTACTCAATGAGCAGTTCTTC; CDR3: CASSLRPVLNEQFF; J: TRBJ2-1; D: NA; V: TRBV6-5; size: NA
DNA: TGTGCCAGCAGTTCCATCCGGGACGGGAACTATGGCTACACCTTC; CDR3: CASSSIRDGNYGYTF; J: TRBJ1-2; D: NA; V: TRBV27; size: NA
DNA: TGTGCCACCAGCAGAGAGGAGGGAGCTGTCAATGAGCAGTTCTTC; CDR3: CATSREEGAVNEQFF; J: TRBJ2-1; D: NA; V: TRBV15; size: few
DNA: TGTGCCAGCAGCGTAGATGATGGGAAGACCCAGTACTTC; CDR3: CASSVDDGKTQYF; J: TRBJ2-5; D: NA; V: TRBV9; size: NA
DNA: TGTGCCATCAGCTCTACTCGGGGGCCCCAAGAGACCCAGTACTTC; CDR3: CAISSTRGPQETQYF; J: TRBJ2-5; D: NA; V: TRBV10-3; size: NA
DNA: TGTGCCAGCAGCTTACAGGGTACGGGAGAGACCCAGTACTTC; CDR3: CASSLQGTGETQYF; J: TRBJ2-5; D: NA; V: TRBV7-3; size: NA
DNA: TGTGCCATCAGGGAGAGACCTCCCGAGACCCAGTACTTC; CDR3: CAIRERPPETQYF; J: TRBJ2-5; D: NA; V: TRBV10-3; size: few
DNA: TGTGCCATCAGTGGTTGGGACAGGGTTGGCGATCAGTACTTC; CDR3: CAISGWDRVGDQYF; J: TRBJ2-7; D: TRBD1; V: TRBV10-3; size: NA
DNA: TGTGCCAGCAGGTCACCGGGACAGGGGTACAATGAGCAGTTCTTC; CDR3: CASRSPGQGYNEQFF; J: TRBJ2-1; D: TRBD1; V: TRBV12-3/TRBV12-4; size: few
DNA: TGTGCCAGCAGACGGACAGGGCCCGGGGAGCTGTTTTTT; CDR3: CASRRTGPGELFF; J: TRBJ2-2; D: TRBD1; V: TRBV12-3/TRBV12-4; size: NA
DNA: TGTGCCAGCAGCCGACAGGGGAGGACCACTGAAGCTTTCTTT; CDR3: CASSRQGRTTEAFF; J: TRBJ1-1; D: TRBD1; V: TRBV12-3/TRBV12-4; size: NA
DNA: TGCAGCGTTGAAACGGCAGTAAATGAAAAACTGTTTTTT; CDR3: CSVETAVNEKLFF; J: TRBJ1-4; D: NA; V: TRBV29-1; size: few
DNA: TGTGCCAGCAGCCAGGGAGGGGAGGGGAATAATTCACCCCTCCACTTT; CDR3: CASSQGGEGNNSPLHF; J: TRBJ1-6; D: NA; V: TRBV5-6; size: NA
DNA: TGCAGTGCTAGTAGCGACACAGATACGCAGTATTTT; CDR3: CSASSDTDTQYF; J: TRBJ2-3; D: NA; V: TRBV20-1; size: few
DNA: TGTGCCAGCAGTTACGGGGACTTATCCTACAATGAGCAGTTCTTC; CDR3: CASSYGDLSYNEQFF; J: TRBJ2-1; D: NA; V: TRBV6-6; size: few
DNA: TGCGCCAGCAACCCGGGACAGGGACAAGAGACCCAGTACTTC; CDR3: CASNPGQGQETQYF; J: TRBJ2-5; D: TRBD1; V: TRBV5-1; size: few
DNA: TGTGCCAGCACTCCTCCGGGGCTGATACCGGGGCCCTCTGGGGCCAACGTCCTGACTTTC; CDR3: CASTPPGLIPGPSGANVLTF; J: TRBJ2-6; D: NA; V: TRBV28; size: few
DNA: TGTGCCAGCAACCTAGGGGGGGTGTACGAGCAGTACTTC; CDR3: CASNLGGVYEQYF; J: TRBJ2-7; D: NA; V: TRBV6-6; size: NA
DNA: TGCGCCAGCAGCCAAGAGTCAGGGGGGCTCTACGAGCAGTACTTC; CDR3: CASSQESGGLYEQYF; J: TRBJ2-7; D: NA; V: TRBV4-3; size: NA
DNA: TGTGCCAGCTCACCATTCGTGGGGGAGAACGATTCACCCCTCCACTTT; CDR3: CASSPFVGENDSPLHF; J: TRBJ1-6; D: NA; V: TRBV18; size: few
DNA: TGTGCCAGCAGGTCCGGGACCACCGACGGGGAGCTGTTTTTT; CDR3: CASRSGTTDGELFF; J: TRBJ2-2; D: NA; V: TRBV12-3/TRBV12-4; size: few
DNA: TGTGCCAGCAGCTTGACAAGTGGGACTAAATCATATGAGCAGTTCTTC; CDR3: CASSLTSGTKSYEQFF; J: TRBJ2-1; D: TRBD2; V: TRBV5-5; size: NA
DNA: TGTGCCAGCAGCTTAAAGGGGCCGCCCTTCTACGAGCAGTACTTC; CDR3: CASSLKGPPFYEQYF; J: TRBJ2-7; D: NA; V: TRBV7-2; size: few
DNA: TGTGCCAGCAGCTGGTCCCCTAGCGGGGGGGACAATGAGCAGTTCTTC; CDR3: CASSWSPSGGDNEQFF; J: TRBJ2-1; D: TRBD2; V: TRBV7-8; size: few
DNA: TGCAGTGCTAGAGATCCGGTAATCTATCCCACAGATACGCAGTATTTT; CDR3: CSARDPVIYPTDTQYF; J: TRBJ2-3; D: NA; V: TRBV20-1; size: NA
DNA: TGCGCCAGCAGACCCCAGGGACAGGGGCCTGAGACCCAGTACTTC; CDR3: CASRPQGQGPETQYF; J: TRBJ2-5; D: TRBD1; V: TRBV5-1; size: NA
DNA: TGTGCCAGCAGCATTCAGGGACAATATGGCTACACCTTC; CDR3: CASSIQGQYGYTF; J: TRBJ1-2; D: NA; V: TRBV21-1; size: NA
DNA: TGTGCCAGCAGCCAGATTTCACTAGCGGAGGGCACCGGGGAGCTGTTTTTT; CDR3: CASSQISLAEGTGELFF; J: TRBJ2-2; D: TRBD2; V: TRBV3-1; size: NA
DNA: TGTGCCAGCAGTATGAACCGGGACGGTAATGAAAAACTGTTTTTT; CDR3: CASSMNRDGNEKLFF; J: TRBJ1-4; D: NA; V: TRBV12-3/TRBV12-4; size: NA
DNA: TGTGCCAGCACGGGGACAGATCTTGAGACCCAGTACTTC; CDR3: CASTGTDLETQYF; J: TRBJ2-5; D: TRBD1; V: TRBV12-3/TRBV12-4; size: NA
DNA: TGCGCCAGCAGCTTGGGGACTAGCGGCGCCTACGGGCAGTACTTC; CDR3: CASSLGTSGAYGQYF; J: TRBJ2-7; D: TRBD2; V: TRBV5-1; size: few
DNA: TGTGCCAGCAGATCAGCCCTGAGGACGGCTGCACCCTACGAGCAGTACTTC; CDR3: CASRSALRTAAPYEQYF; J: TRBJ2-7; D: NA; V: TRBV11-2; size: NA
DNA: TGTGCCAGCAGCTCTGATCCCGGACAGACGAACACTGAAGCTTTCTTT; CDR3: CASSSDPGQTNTEAFF; J: TRBJ1-1; D: NA; V: TRBV7-8; size: NA
DNA: TGTGCCAGCAGTCCTACGGGGGGGACTGCAAAAAATGAGCAGTTCTTC; CDR3: CASSPTGGTAKNEQFF; J: TRBJ2-1; D: TRBD2; V: TRBV9; size: NA
DNA: TGCAGCGTTGAAGATCCAGACAGGGCCAGCTCCTACAATGAGCAGTTCTTC; CDR3: CSVEDPDRASSYNEQFF; J: TRBJ2-1; D: TRBD1; V: TRBV29-1; size: few
DNA: TGCAGTGCTAGAGACCCGCTTGCGGACGAGCAGTTCTTC; CDR3: CSARDPLADEQFF; J: TRBJ2-1; D: NA; V: TRBV20-1; size: NA